The 24 T cell receptor beta chains below come from one sample, sequenced in a study of cytomegalovirus exposure and HLA in healthy donors. The PCR was carried out with 60 Vbeta primers and 13 Jbeta primers. The protocol was immunoSEQ multiplex PCR, while the TCRdb copy is restricted to in-frame clones and leaves out a portion. The data contain around 190,000 clones, roughly four fifths of them singletons. The sample consisted of PBMCs. These receptors were obtained from a man aged 18 to 30 in good health and CMV-seronegative.

The chain recombines TRBV7-2 with TRBJ2-7; 9 nucleotides agree with TRBD2. The CDR3 is 14 residues long. After removal of 5 bases from V and 0 bases from J, the junction contained 2 bases not matched to a gene. CDR1 SGHTA and CDR2 FQGNSA come from the germline V gene. CDR3 coding DNA: TGTGCCAGCAGCCATAGCGGGAGCTCCTACGAGCAGTACTTC. Amino acid sequence: CASSHSGSSYEQYF.

J is TRBJ1-2 and V is TRBV18, with 7 bases matching TRBD1. Germline CDR1 reads KGHSH; CDR2 reads LQKENI. The CDR3 has 14 residues. J was trimmed by 6 bases and V by 3 bases; bases with no gene match: 7. The CDR3 reads CASSPVTGIDGYTF. The CDR3 DNA sequence: TGTGCCAGCTCACCCGTGACAGGGATTGATGGCTACACCTTC.

This chain connects TRBV11-2 to TRBJ2-2, with 8 bases lining up with TRBD2. J lost 5 bases, V lost 3 bases, and 5 bases had no gene match. The CDR3 runs to 15 residues. In germline, CDR1 is SGHAT, CDR2 FQNNGV. In DNA form, the CDR3 reads TGTGCCAGCAGCTTTTCGGGGGGGCGTACCGGGGAGCTGTTTTTT. Protein product: CASSFSGGRTGELFF. The full variable domain, completed using reference TRBV11-2 and TRBJ2-2, is EAGVAQSPRYKIIEKRQSVAFWCNPISGHATLYWYQQILGQGPKLLIQFQNNGVVDDSQLPKDRFSAERLKGVDSTLKIQPAKLEDSAVYLCASSFSGGRTGELFFGEGSRLTVL.

The chain couples TRBV6-1 to TRBJ2-5; 7 bases agree with TRBD2. The junction had 2 bases not matched to a gene; V was cut back by 6 bases and J by 1 base. Germline V gene sequence: CDR1 MNHNS, CDR2 SASEGT. The CDR3 has 13 amino acids. The CDR3 reads CASSPSGQETQYF. The CDR3 bases are TGTGCCAGCAGCCCTAGCGGCCAAGAGACCCAGTACTTC.

Regarding this clone: Mismatch with germline at one junction end may stem from a read error. The J gene is TRBJ1-4, the V gene TRBV7-9, with 8 bases matching TRBD1. This CDR3 comprises 16 residues. Germline V lookup: CDR1 SEHNR, CDR2 FQNEAQ (reference sequence). The CDR3 DNA reads TGTTCCAGCAGCTTACGGCGGGCAGGGGGCGATGAAAAACTGTTTTTT. Its protein product is CSSSLRRAGGDEKLFF.

CDR3 DNA sequence: TGTGCCACCAGCAGAGACCACAGGGGAAGCTCCTACAATGAGCAGTTCTTC. It encodes CATSRDHRGSSYNEQFF. The chain joins TRBV15 to TRBJ2-1; 7 nucleotides agree with TRBD1. Trimming cost V 0 bases and J 0 bases; bases outside gene matches: 5. The CDR3 has 17 residues. Germline CDR1 is LNHNV and CDR2 is YYDKDF (reference sequence).

This chain links TRBV5-4 with TRBJ2-3; 12 bases are a match to TRBD2. Trimming at V came to 1 base and at J to 0 bases, leaving 6 bases not matched to a gene. Looked up from germline, CDR1 is SGHNT and CDR2 is YYREEE (reference sequence). This CDR3 is 18 amino acids long. CDR3 nucleotide sequence: TGTGCCAGCAGCTTGCAGCTAGCGGGAGGGTTAAGCACAGATACGCAGTATTTT. Translating it yields CASSLQLAGGLSTDTQYF.

CDR3 DNA: TGCGCCAGCAGCCGGGGACAGGGGCACGGCTACACCTTC. This sequence encodes CASSRGQGHGYTF. This chain connects TRBV4-1 to TRBJ1-2, with 10 nucleotides matching TRBD1. The CDR3 runs to 13 residues. V lost 4 bases, J lost 8 bases, and 4 bases stayed unmatched. The germline V gene has CDR1 MGHRA and CDR2 YSYEKL.

This sequence joins TRBV11-2 and TRBJ2-7; 13 bases agree with TRBD2. CDR3 length: 15 residues. V lost 2 bases and J lost 6; bases outside the gene matches: 4. Per germline, CDR1 SGHAT and CDR2 FQNNGV. The chain's CDR3 is CASSLKGLAGREQYF. CDR3 in DNA: TGTGCCAGCAGCTTAAAGGGACTAGCGGGGCGCGAGCAGTACTTC.

The V call is TRBV29-1, the J call TRBJ1-1; D gene ambiguous. From germline, CDR1 is SQVTM and CDR2 ANQGSEA. Trimming pared 4 bases from V and 10 bases from J, leaving 16 bases between. The CDR3 is 12 amino acids. CDR3 loop: CSVGSEGKGAFF. The CDR3 nucleotides read TGCAGCGTTGGGTCAGAGGGCAAGGGAGCTTTCTTT.

The gene calls are TRBV15 and TRBJ1-1, with D tentatively TRBD1 (6 bases). Trimming removed 6 bases from V and 1 base from J, with 12 bases in between. The CDR3 has 14 amino acids. CDR1 is LNHNV and CDR2 is YYDKDF in the germline V gene (reference sequence). This CDR3 reads CATSGLTGNTEAFF. CDR3 bases: TGTGCCACCAGTGGCCTGACAGGGAACACTGAAGCTTTCTTT.

The chain recombines TRBV29-1 with TRBJ2-3; D may be TRBD2 (5 bases). Germline V gene lookup returns CDR1 SQVTM and CDR2 ANQGSEA. The CDR3 loop spans 13 amino acids. V dropped 2 bases and J dropped 5 bases, with 11 bases sitting between them. The CDR3 protein is CSVEQNRGDTQYF. CDR3 coding DNA: TGCAGCGTTGAACAGAATCGGGGAGATACGCAGTATTTT.

The chain joins TRBV2 to TRBJ1-6; D is undetermined. The CDR3 has 20 amino acids. Trimming stripped 7 bases from V and 1 base from J, with 26 bases between. Germline V gene lookup returns CDR1 SNHLY and CDR2 FYNNEI. The CDR3: CASKVGWRESIRSYNSPLHF. CDR3 in DNA: TGTGCCAGCAAAGTGGGGTGGAGGGAATCTATCAGGTCCTATAATTCACCCCTCCACTTT.

The rearrangement uses TRBV4-3 and TRBJ2-5; TRBD1 matches at 10 bases. V lost 2 bases and J lost 5; bases outside the gene matches: 5. CDR1 is LGHNA and CDR2 is YSLEER in the germline V gene. The CDR3 has 15 amino acids. The CDR3 nucleotides read TGCGCCAGCAGCCAATCCGGGACAGGGGTGGAGACCCAGTACTTC. This translates into CASSQSGTGVETQYF.

This clone was counted once. This chain connects TRBV11-2 to TRBJ2-1; TRBD1 matches at 11 bases. The CDR3 runs to 17 residues. Per the germline V gene, CDR1 is SGHAT and CDR2 is FQNNGV. V shed 4 bases and J 6 bases; nucleotides not matched to a gene: 11. CDR3 bases: TGTGCCAGCAGCTCCCTAGGGTATGGACAGGGGGCCAATGAGCAGTTCTTC. Amino acids: CASSSLGYGQGANEQFF.

This chain connects TRBV6-1 to TRBJ2-5, with 10 bases identical to TRBD2. The V and J ends lost 9 bases and 5 bases, in that order; junction bases with no gene match: 6. Germline-derived CDR1 and CDR2 are MNHNS and SASEGT. This CDR3 has 13 residues. CDR3 sequence (DNA): TGTGCCAGTAGAGCGGGGGGGCTTGAGACCCAGTACTTC. This sequence encodes CASRAGGLETQYF.

This chain links TRBV4-1 with TRBJ1-1, with 12 bases that match TRBD1. The ends lost 7 bases at V and 9 bases at J; junction bases unmatched: 15. Germline loops: CDR1 MGHRA, CDR2 YSYEKL. This CDR3 is 16 amino acids long. The CDR3 DNA is TGCGCCAGCAATAACCGGGACAGGGGGCTGAGTTCTAAAGCTTTCTTT. Translation gives CASNNRDRGLSSKAFF.

CDR3 sequence: CASSGGARETQYF. Here the CDR3 DNA reads TGTGCCAGCAGCGGGGGGGCTCGGGAGACCCAGTACTTC. V and J are TRBV13 and TRBJ2-5, with D perhaps matching TRBD2 (7 bases). The CDR3 totals 13 residues. In germline, CDR1 is PRHDT, CDR2 FYEKMQ (reference sequence). With 5 bases removed from V and 5 bases from J, the gap between germline ends came to 12 bases. Full variable domain (outside the CDR3, taken from reference TRBV13 and TRBJ2-5): AAGVIQSPRHLIKEKRETATLKCYPIPRHDTVYWYQQGPGQDPQFLISFYEKMQSDKGSIPDRFSAQQFSDYHSELNMSSLELGDSALYFCASSGGARETQYFGPGTRLLVL.

This chain joins TRBV28 and TRBJ2-7, with 9 bases matching TRBD2. V shed 5 bases, J shed 2 bases, and the junction held 7 bases outside the gene matches. Germline V gives CDR1 MDHEN, CDR2 SYDVKM. The CDR3 totals 15 residues. The CDR3 sequence is CASSKPGLATYEQYF. CDR3 bases: TGTGCCAGCAGTAAACCGGGACTAGCAACCTACGAGCAGTACTTC.

This chain links TRBV7-2 with TRBJ1-1; D remains ambiguous. CDR3 length: 14 residues. Germline CDR1 and CDR2: SGHTA and FQGNSA. Trimming took off 5 bases at V and 4 bases at J, with 14 bases between the two ends. CDR3 sequence: CASSTAAGSTEAFF. CDR3 in DNA: TGTGCCAGCAGCACTGCCGCGGGAAGCACTGAAGCTTTCTTT.

This chain uses TRBV6-1 with TRBJ2-1; possible D gene TRBD2, 6 bases. Germline-derived CDR1 and CDR2 are MNHNS and SASEGT. Trimming pared 6 bases from V and 7 bases from J, leaving 13 bases between. This CDR3 is built from 13 residues. The CDR3 protein is CASRMAGRNEQFF. The CDR3 DNA sequence: TGTGCCAGCAGGATGGCAGGGAGGAATGAGCAGTTCTTC.

The rearrangement uses TRBV5-1 and TRBJ2-1; 7 bases are a match to TRBD1. CDR3 length: 15 amino acids. Trimming at V came to 1 base and at J to 2 bases, leaving 3 bases not matched to a gene. The V gene's germline CDR1 is SGHRS and CDR2 YFSETQ. The CDR3 sequence is CASSLKQGPYNEQFF. As DNA, the CDR3 is TGCGCCAGCAGCTTGAAACAGGGGCCCTACAATGAGCAGTTCTTC. Full variable domain (missing parts from reference TRBV5-1 and TRBJ2-1): KAGVTQTPRYLIKTRGQQVTLSCSPISGHRSVSWYQQTPGQGLQFLFEYFSETQRNKGNFPGRFSGRQFSNSRSEMNVSTLELGDSALYLCASSLKQGPYNEQFFGPGTRLTVL.

The chain couples TRBV25-1 to TRBJ1-1, with a weak D call TRBD1 (5 bases). Germline values: CDR1 MGHDK, CDR2 SYGVNS. There are 15 residues in the CDR3. V was clipped by 3 bases and J by 3 bases, with 14 bases between them. CDR3 bases: TGTGCCAGCAGTGACCCCTCGGGGGGGGACACTGAAGCTTTCTTT. Its protein is CASSDPSGGDTEAFF.

This clone was seen just once. The J gene is TRBJ2-7, the V gene TRBV5-4; 8 bases line up with TRBD1. With 4 bases clipped from V and 5 bases from J, the junction kept 11 bases outside the gene matches. The CDR3 contains 15 residues. Looked up from germline, CDR1 is SGHNT and CDR2 is YYREEE (reference sequence). Here the CDR3 DNA reads TGTGCCAGCAGCCGGCTGCGACAGGGGTCCCACGAGCAGTACTTC. It translates to CASSRLRQGSHEQYF.